This T cell receptor (beta chain) was sequenced during a study of response to subunit inactivated influenza vaccine. General study findings and limits: Authors proposed each seasonal influenza vaccination draws in few new T cells.

TCRdb recomputed calls from the RT-PCR reads with MiXCR, one row per CDR3 protein. The sample has some 640,000 distinct CDR3 sequences, approximately 15% seen once. CDR1 MGHRA and CDR2 YSYEKL come from the germline V gene. Between the trimmed V and J ends, which lost 3 bases and 5 bases, there was a span of 13 bases. This CDR3 contains 14 residues. A remark on this clonotype: Its antigen is still unknown.

The clonotype comes from a man in his fifties who received an inactivated influenza vaccine. The chain combines TRBV4-1 with TRBJ2-5; D is uncertain. Specimen: PBMCs from blood, collected approximately 15 days before vaccination. Here the CDR3 DNA reads TGCGCCAGCAGCCAGGAACGGCAGTCGGAGACCCAGTACTTC. This gives the protein CASSQERQSETQYF.